The rows below give T cell receptor beta chains drawn from one sample of a study of long-term antiretroviral therapy in people with HIV. TCRdb's copy holds only in-frame clones and misses some; the assay was immunoSEQ multiplex PCR. The sample lists 20,000 to 25,000 clones, approximately 80% occurring once. Source: unsorted PBMCs, taken about 4 years after starting antiretroviral therapy. Receptors originate from a man between 18 and 29 years old with HIV. Both conserved end residues are part of each CDR3. Fields, in order: V gene, clone size, J gene, D gene, CDR3 DNA, CDR3 protein. D genes are given only for firm matches. For some rows the clone size is stated as once, few or many, or as a class when expanded; others skip it.

>TRBV28|NA|TRBJ1-6|NA
TGTGCCAGCAAGTCGGGCACGCCCGAGAGGTATAATTCACCCCTCCACTTT
CASKSGTPERYNSPLHF
>TRBV6-5|NA|TRBJ1-6|NA
TGTGCCAGCAGTTATAATGGGGGTGCCAATTCACCCCTCCACTTT
CASSYNGGANSPLHF
>TRBV30|once|TRBJ1-3|NA
TGTGCCTGGACCCCGTTGGCGGGCACCATATATTTT
CAWTPLAGTIYF
>TRBV7-3|NA|TRBJ1-1|TRBD1
TGTGCCAGCAGTCTCACAGGGGGCGACACTGAAGCTTTCTTT
CASSLTGGDTEAFF
>TRBV2|NA|TRBJ1-6|NA
TGTGCCAGCAGGACCTCCGGGGCAGCGAATTCACCCCTCCACTTT
CASRTSGAANSPLHF
>TRBV6-5|NA|TRBJ2-1|NA
TGTGCCAGCCGCGGACAGCCGAGCTCCTACAATGAGCAGTTCTTC
CASRGQPSSYNEQFF
>TRBV2|NA|TRBJ1-5|NA
TGTGCCAGCAGTGTCCGACAGGGCAATCAGCCCCAGCATTTT
CASSVRQGNQPQHF
>TRBV5-6|NA|TRBJ1-1|NA
TGTGCCAGCAGCTCCCCGACAGGATTGGGCACTGAAGCTTTCTTT
CASSSPTGLGTEAFF
>TRBV25-1|few|TRBJ2-5|TRBD2
TGTGCCAGCAGTGAATCGAGCGGGGGGCCCCAAGAGACCCAGTACTTC
CASSESSGGPQETQYF
>TRBV30|NA|TRBJ1-3|NA
TGTGCCTGGAGTGTACCAAATGGAAACACCATATATTTT
CAWSVPNGNTIYF
>TRBV27|NA|TRBJ1-6|NA
TGTGCCAGCAGTCCCGGGGTTCTCAATTCACCCCTCCACTTT
CASSPGVLNSPLHF
>TRBV7-2|once|TRBJ2-3|NA
TGTGCCAGCAGCTTGTCCATGGCAGATACGCAGTATTTT
CASSLSMADTQYF
>TRBV30|NA|TRBJ1-2|TRBD1
TGTGCCTGGAGTTACCCGGACAGGGAGGGCTACACCTTC
CAWSYPDREGYTF
>TRBV6-1|NA|TRBJ1-5|NA
TGTGCCAGCAGTGAAGCTGGGGCCAACTTAAATCAGCCCCAGCATTTT
CASSEAGANLNQPQHF
>TRBV11-3|NA|TRBJ2-2|TRBD2
TGTGCCAGCAGCTTTCTAGCGGGGAGCACCGGGGAGCTGTTTTTT
CASSFLAGSTGELFF
>TRBV11-2|NA|TRBJ2-2|TRBD1
TGTGCCAGCAGCTTAGGTTCTTTCAGTGGCAGGGACAGGACCGGGGAGCTGTTTTTT
CASSLGSFSGRDRTGELFF
>TRBV6-6|once|TRBJ2-3|NA
TGTGCCAGCAGAACGGACTTTCTAACCATAGATACGCAGTATTTT
CASRTDFLTIDTQYF
>TRBV6-5|NA|TRBJ2-7|TRBD1
TGTGCCAGCAGAGGACAGGTGGGGACCTACGAGCAGTACTTC
CASRGQVGTYEQYF
>TRBV11-2|NA|TRBJ2-4|NA
TGTGCCAGCAGCTTAGAAGGATGGGCAGGGCGAGCCAAAAACATTCAGTACTTC
CASSLEGWAGRAKNIQYF
>TRBV18|NA|TRBJ1-3|TRBD1
TGTGCCAGCTCACCGCGGACAGGGGATGGAAACACCATATATTTT
CASSPRTGDGNTIYF
>TRBV29-1|NA|TRBJ1-2|NA
TGCAGCGCGGCAGGAGGGCGCGACTATGGCTACACCTTC
CSAAGGRDYGYTF
>TRBV5-1|NA|TRBJ1-1|NA
TGCGCCAGCAGCTTCCGGGACCCCACTGAAGCTTTCTTT
CASSFRDPTEAFF
>TRBV6-1|few|TRBJ2-2|TRBD1
TGTGCCAGCAGGGAAGGCTCTGACAGGGGTTCCGGGGAGCTGTTTTTT
CASREGSDRGSGELFF
>TRBV28|few|TRBJ1-2|NA
TGTGCCAGCAGTCGACATAACTATGGCTACACCTTC
CASSRHNYGYTF
>TRBV18|NA|TRBJ1-5|TRBD1
TGTGCCAGCTCACCACGGAAAGGGGGACAGAATCAGCCCCAGCATTTT
CASSPRKGGQNQPQHF
>TRBV10-3|NA|TRBJ1-2|NA
TGTGCCATAAGCCGGGACACCTATGGCTACACCTTC
CAISRDTYGYTF
>TRBV5-1|few|TRBJ1-6|NA
TGCGCCAGCAGCTTATTGGGGACCAATTCACCCCTCCACTTT
CASSLLGTNSPLHF
>TRBV6-5|NA|TRBJ2-3|NA
TGTGCCAGCAAACCGGACCCCGGCACAGATACGCAGTATTTT
CASKPDPGTDTQYF
>TRBV7-2|NA|TRBJ1-2|TRBD1
TGTGCCAGCAGCTTAAGGGCAGGGGGCGATTACTATGGCTACACCTTC
CASSLRAGGDYYGYTF
>TRBV2|NA|TRBJ2-5|TRBD2
TGTGCCAGCAGCCCCGGGACTAGCGGTCATGCGGCCCAGTACTTC
CASSPGTSGHAAQYF
>TRBV28|NA|TRBJ1-2|NA
TGTGCCAGCAGATCCCCCTCGGACAGAAATGGCTACACCTTC
CASRSPSDRNGYTF
>TRBV6-1|once|TRBJ2-2|NA
TGTGCCAGCAGTAAAGACCGACCTGGGAGCGGGGAGCTGTTTTTT
CASSKDRPGSGELFF
>TRBV6-6|NA|TRBJ2-3|TRBD2
TGTGCCAGCAGCCCCTTAGCGGGGCGCACAGATACGCAGTATTTT
CASSPLAGRTDTQYF
>TRBV5-1|NA|TRBJ2-5|TRBD1
TGCGCCAGCAGCCTGGGACAGACTAAAGAGACCCAGTACTTC
CASSLGQTKETQYF
>TRBV5-6|NA|TRBJ2-7|NA
TGTGCCAGCAGCTTGTATAGCTTTCTCTCCTACGAGCAGTACTTC
CASSLYSFLSYEQYF
>TRBV19|NA|TRBJ1-5|NA
TGTGCCAGTACTCCGGGACACTATAGCAATCAGCCCCAGCATTTT
CASTPGHYSNQPQHF
>TRBV19|NA|TRBJ1-2|NA
TGTGCCAGTAGTGTAGGACAGAAATATGGCTACACCTTC
CASSVGQKYGYTF
>TRBV6-1|NA|TRBJ2-5|NA
TGTGCCAGCAGTGAAGTGGCAGCAAGTCTGCAGACCCAGTACTTC
CASSEVAASLQTQYF
>TRBV30|NA|TRBJ2-1|TRBD2
TGTGCCTGGAGGACCCTAAGGGGGACTAGCGGGGGGTACGAGATCTTC
CAWRTLRGTSGGYEIF
>TRBV7-8|NA|TRBJ1-4|NA
TGTGCCAGCAGCTCAGATCTTAATGAAAAACTGTTTTTT
CASSSDLNEKLFF
>TRBV27|NA|TRBJ2-3|NA
TGTGCCAGCAGTCCTAATCTCCAAGTGGAATATACGCAGTATTTT
CASSPNLQVEYTQYF
>TRBV2|NA|TRBJ1-6|NA
TGTGCCAGCAGTGATTATCGGAGGAATTCACCCCTCCACTTT
CASSDYRRNSPLHF
>TRBV2|NA|TRBJ1-5|NA
TGTGCCAGCAGTTGGCCAGGGGAGAGCAATCAGCCCCAGCATTTT
CASSWPGESNQPQHF
>TRBV7-8|NA|TRBJ2-7|NA
TGTGCCAGCAGCTTAGTAGAATCCGAGCAGTACTTC
CASSLVESEQYF
>TRBV27|NA|TRBJ2-7|TRBD1
TGTGCCAGCAGTTCGGACAGGGTTCCGGACGAGCAGTACTTC
CASSSDRVPDEQYF
>TRBV2|NA|TRBJ2-3|NA
TGTGCCAGCAGTGAGGACAGTTCAGATACGCAGTATTTT
CASSEDSSDTQYF
>TRBV19|NA|TRBJ1-2|NA
TGTGCCAGTATCGGTAACTATGGCTACACCTTC
CASIGNYGYTF
>TRBV6-5|NA|TRBJ1-5|NA
TGTGCCAGCAGTATCCGACCTACGGGGCAGCCCCAGCATTTT
CASSIRPTGQPQHF
>TRBV7-9|NA|TRBJ1-2|NA
TGTGCCAGCAGCTCTGATTATGGCTACACCTTC
CASSSDYGYTF